A single sample is the source of the 10 T cell receptor beta chains below, sequenced in a study of human T cells and chemical hapten exposure. In TCRdb, the RACE reads were re-called with MiXCR into one record per CDR3 protein. The table shows roughly 82,000 distinct CDR3 sequences, with approximately 12% occurring only once. Time point meaning: patch test 1, 2 weeks after DPC sensitization. Treatment reported: therapeutic diphenylcyclopropenone sensitization with weekly scalp DPC. Material: whole blood, obtained in connection with sensitization to the hapten diphenylcyclopropenone (DPC). The receptors stem from a woman aged 60-75 years with alopecia areata. Some clones in this sample may be carry-over from other donors' samples.

The chain combines TRBV6-5 with TRBJ2-3; D is uncertain. CDR1 and CDR2 from the germline V gene are MNHEY and SVGAGI. Trimming removed 0 bases at V and 1 base at J, with 11 bases between. This CDR3 region has 16 residues. The CDR3 is CASSYSAPIRTDTQYF. The DNA for the CDR3 is TGTGCCAGCAGTTACTCTGCCCCCATTCGCACAGATACGCAGTATTTT.

The chain has TRBV7-6 and TRBJ2-5; D unresolved. Per germline, CDR1 SGHVS and CDR2 FNYEAQ. The CDR3 covers 12 residues. Trimming took 4 bases from V and 1 from J, leaving 4 bases between them. This CDR3 is CASSYLQETQYF. DNA for the CDR3: TGTGCCAGCAGCTACCTCCAAGAGACCCAGTACTTC.

The chain uses TRBV9 and TRBJ1-2; D possibly corresponds to TRBD1 (6 bases). V lost 3 bases to trimming and J lost 3 bases, with 9 bases between them. The CDR3 is 13 amino acids. Germline V lookup: CDR1 SGDLS, CDR2 YYNGEE. The CDR3: CASSATGHYGYTF. CDR3 nucleotide sequence: TGTGCCAGCAGCGCTACAGGGCACTATGGCTACACCTTC.

This clonotype was seen many times. The chain has TRBV7-3 and TRBJ2-5, with no clear D. The CDR3 has 15 residues. Trimming shortened V by 8 bases and J by 10 bases, and 26 bases separated the two germline ends. CDR1 and CDR2 (germline): SGHTA, FQGTGA. The CDR3 DNA sequence: TGTGCCAGCTCTGAGGACGGAGAGCAAGGACGGAGCCAGTACTTC. It encodes CASSEDGEQGRSQYF.

This clonotype was observed a handful of times. The chain recombines TRBV30 with TRBJ2-4; the D gene is possibly TRBD1 (5 bases). V gave up 1 base and J gave up 7 bases, with 8 bases separating them. Germline lookup yields CDR1 GTSNPN and CDR2 SVGIG (reference sequence). The CDR3 is made up of 12 amino acids. For the CDR3, the DNA is TGTGCCTGGAGTGGACAGACGAACATTCAGTACTTC. This translates into CAWSGQTNIQYF. Based on the CDR3 plus reference TRBV30 and TRBJ2-4, the full variable domain is SQTIHQWPATLVQPVGSPLSLECTVEGTSNPNLYWYRQAAGRGLQLLFYSVGIGQISSEVPQNLSASRPQDRQFILSSKKLLLSDSGFYLCAWSGQTNIQYFGAGTRLSVL.

In its sample, this clonotype was seen a few times. The CDR3 is CASTITTESVEAFF. The DNA for the CDR3 is TGTGCCAGCACAATCACAACCGAGAGCGTTGAAGCTTTCTTT. The rearrangement links TRBV12-3 or TRBV12-4 to TRBJ1-1; D gene ambiguous. The CDR3 consists of 14 residues. The V end lost 7 bases, the J end lost 7 bases, and 19 bases lay between the germline ends.

This clonotype was counted many times. The chain joins TRBV7-3 to TRBJ2-1, with D tentatively TRBD1 (8 bases). Deletions cut 4 bases from V and 9 bases from J, with 22 bases between. CDR1 SGHTA and CDR2 FQGTGA come from the germline V gene. There are 16 residues in the CDR3. CDR3 amino acids: CASSSFTTGEGSEQFF. The CDR3 bases are TGTGCCAGCAGCTCATTCACGACAGGGGAGGGGTCTGAGCAGTTCTTC.

The chain carries TRBV20-1 and TRBJ1-1; 8 bases map to TRBD1. The CDR3 covers 14 residues. Losses at the gene ends were 0 bases for V and 7 bases for J; bases not matched to a gene: 7. CDR1 is DFQATT and CDR2 is SNEGSKA in the germline V gene (reference sequence). The CDR3 region has the DNA TGCAGTGCTAGAGATCCGACAGGGGCGCTTGAAGCTTTCTTT. This sequence encodes CSARDPTGALEAFF.

V usage is TRBV11-2 and J usage is TRBJ2-2; 8 bases are shared with TRBD1. This CDR3 has 15 amino acids. Trimming took 8 bases from V and 7 from J; bases not matched to a gene: 12. CDR1 and CDR2 (germline): SGHAT, FQNNGV. CDR3 DNA: TGTGCCAGCGGATGGATGCAGGGGGCACGCGGGGAGCTGTTTTTT. Protein sequence: CASGWMQGARGELFF.

Only a few counts were recorded for this clonotype. The chain couples TRBV20-1 to TRBJ2-6; TRBD1 aligns across 9 bases. The J segment lost 2 bases and the V segment lost 6 bases, leaving 17 bases of the junction unmatched. CDR3 length equals 19 residues. Germline lookup yields CDR1 DFQATT and CDR2 SNEGSKA (reference sequence). This CDR3 reads CSALPGPGQGVAGANVLTF. The CDR3 bases are TGCAGTGCCCTTCCGGGCCCGGGACAGGGAGTCGCTGGGGCCAACGTCCTGACTTTC.